A single sample gave rise to the 32 T cell receptor beta chains below, sequenced in a study of T cell repertoires in cytomegalovirus infection. MiXCR, run by TCRdb on the reads, gives a single entry per CDR3 protein. Here the sample spans 110,000 to 150,000 distinct CDR3 sequences, approximately 30% being singletons. No antigen has been identified for these receptors. The sample here was CD8+ T cells from cultured PBMCs, taken from culture after CMV antigen stimulation. Receptor source: a human donor in good health (CMV status not recorded). Some clones in this sample may be carry-over from other donors' samples.

This clonotype was observed a handful of times. The chain recombines TRBV6-5 with TRBJ2-1; 11 bases align to TRBD1. Germline V lookup: CDR1 MNHEY, CDR2 SVGAGI. J was trimmed by 4 bases and V by 7 bases; bases with no gene match: 6. This CDR3 is built from 15 residues. The CDR3 DNA reads TGTGCCAGCACCTTCGGGACAGGGGGATACAATGAGCAGTTCTTC. Translating gives CASTFGTGGYNEQFF.

This clonotype came up many times. The chain joins TRBV20-1 to TRBJ2-5, with TRBD1 matching 10 bases. CDR1 and CDR2 (germline): DFQATT, SNEGSKA (reference sequence). The CDR3 is made up of 14 amino acids. V gave up 7 bases and J gave up 3 bases; unmatched junction bases: 8. CDR3: CSVLTGQGKETQYF. Written as DNA, the CDR3 is TGCAGTGTACTGACGGGACAGGGGAAAGAGACCCAGTACTTC.

The chain recombines TRBV28 with TRBJ1-5; D may be TRBD1 (6 bases). The CDR3 spans 14 residues. Germline V CDR1 and CDR2: MDHEN, SYDVKM. Trimming pared 5 bases from V and 1 base from J, leaving 9 bases between. In nucleotides, the CDR3 is TGTGCCAGCAGTGACACAGGGAGCAATCAGCCCCAGCATTTT. It translates to CASSDTGSNQPQHF.

This clonotype was detected a few times. The rearrangement links TRBV20-1 to TRBJ2-7; no clear D gene. The CDR3 contains 12 residues. Germline V CDR1 and CDR2: DFQATT, SNEGSKA (reference sequence). Between the trimmed V and J ends, which lost 1 base and 0 bases, there was a span of 4 bases. In DNA, the CDR3 is TGCAGTGCTAGAGCTACCTCCTACGAGCAGTACTTC. Translated: CSARATSYEQYF.

J is TRBJ2-7 and V is TRBV7-4; 7 nucleotides match TRBD2. The V segment lost 4 bases and the J segment 6 bases; nucleotides outside the gene matches: 9. The CDR3 sequence is 14 residues long. Germline CDR1 SGHVT, CDR2 SQSDAQ. CDR3 sequence reads: CASSSGTTRLEQYF. Written as DNA, the CDR3 is TGTGCCAGCAGCTCAGGGACTACGCGCCTCGAGCAGTACTTC.

V gene TRBV29-1 combines with J gene TRBJ2-4; D call uncertain. The CDR3 has 10 residues. V was pared by 6 bases and J by 8 bases, with 8 bases between. The germline CDR1 and CDR2 sequences are SQVTM and ANQGSEA. CDR3 DNA sequence: TGCAGCGTCCGAGATGACATTCAGTACTTC. Encoded protein: CSVRDDIQYF.

DNA of the CDR3: TGTGCCAGTAGTATAGGGACAGGGATAAATCAGCCCCAGCATTTT. This translates into CASSIGTGINQPQHF. The rearrangement joins TRBV19 to TRBJ1-5, with 8 nucleotides matching TRBD1. Losses at the gene ends were 1 base for V and 4 bases for J; bases not matched to a gene: 3. CDR3 length: 15 amino acids. In germline, CDR1 is LNHDA, CDR2 SQIVND (reference sequence).

The table lists this clonotype with many counts. The gene calls are TRBV7-6 and TRBJ2-5; 12 bases are a match to TRBD2. There are 17 residues in the CDR3. The V gene end was trimmed by 2 bases and the J gene end by 5 bases; junction bases not matched to a gene: 9. Germline CDR1 and CDR2: SGHVS and FNYEAQ. The CDR3 DNA reads TGTGCCAGCAGCTTAAGAGGCGGTCTAGCGGGGGGGGAGACCCAGTACTTC. It translates to CASSLRGGLAGGETQYF.

The genes are TRBV15 and TRBJ1-1; 7 nucleotides line up with TRBD1. The germline CDR1 and CDR2 sequences are LNHNV and YYDKDF (reference sequence). The length of the CDR3 is 15 residues. After removal of 2 bases from V and 5 bases from J, the junction contained 8 bases not matched to a gene. The CDR3 reads CATSRPLRQGTEAFF. The CDR3 coding sequence is TGTGCCACCAGCAGACCCTTGAGACAGGGTACTGAAGCTTTCTTT.

This clonotype showed up many times. The rearrangement links TRBV2 to TRBJ2-1; 8 bases match TRBD2. This CDR3 comprises 15 residues. J was trimmed by 3 bases and V by 6 bases; bases with no gene match: 7. Germline-derived CDR1 and CDR2 are SNHLY and FYNNEI. The CDR3 loop is CASRPPSGGYNEQFF. CDR3 nucleotide sequence: TGTGCCAGCAGGCCGCCCAGCGGGGGCTACAATGAGCAGTTCTTC.

This chain uses TRBV28 with TRBJ1-1, with D tentatively TRBD1 (6 bases). With 1 base removed from V and 6 bases from J, the gap between germline ends came to 15 bases. Germline-derived CDR1 and CDR2 are MDHEN and SYDVKM. The CDR3 loop spans 15 amino acids. This CDR3 reads CASSLYRGKGAEAFF. As DNA, the CDR3 is TGTGCCAGCAGTTTATATCGGGGGAAGGGGGCTGAAGCTTTCTTT.

The genes are TRBV4-1 and TRBJ2-7; no firm D call. The CDR3 covers 16 residues. Germline V gives CDR1 MGHRA, CDR2 YSYEKL. Deletions cut 3 bases from V and 0 bases from J, with 15 bases between. CDR3 sequence reads: CASSHGMADRSYEQYF. For the CDR3, the DNA is TGCGCCAGCAGCCACGGAATGGCAGACCGCTCCTACGAGCAGTACTTC.

The rearrangement links TRBV20-1 to TRBJ2-7, with 8 bases identical to TRBD2. CDR1 and CDR2 from the germline V gene are DFQATT and SNEGSKA (reference sequence). V trimming: 0 bases; J trimming: 4 bases; junction bases outside the gene matches: 8. The CDR3 sequence is 15 residues long. The CDR3 nucleotides are TGCAGTGCTAGAGATCTTTGGACTAGCTCATACGAGCAGTACTTC. This gives the protein CSARDLWTSSYEQYF.

V and J are TRBV28 and TRBJ2-7; maybe TRBD2 (5 bases). V gave up 3 bases and J gave up 2 bases, with 11 bases separating them. This CDR3 has 14 residues. Germline V gene lookup returns CDR1 MDHEN and CDR2 SYDVKM. DNA for the CDR3: TGTGCCAGCAGTTTTGGGTGGGGAGCCTACGAGCAGTACTTC. Amino acid sequence: CASSFGWGAYEQYF.

The chain links TRBV7-9 to TRBJ2-7; 8 nucleotides agree with TRBD2. The CDR3 length is 15 residues. Looked up from germline, CDR1 is SEHNR and CDR2 is FQNEAQ (reference sequence). The trim removed 5 bases at V and 3 bases at J, leaving 9 bases unmatched. DNA for the CDR3: TGTGCCAGCAGCCTCCCGGGGGGGGACCACTACGAGCAGTACTTC. Amino acid sequence: CASSLPGGDHYEQYF.

This CDR3 is CASSFTKTGFGDSPLHF. DNA of the CDR3: TGTGCCAGCAGTTTCACAAAGACAGGGTTCGGAGATTCACCCCTCCACTTT. The rearrangement joins TRBV27 to TRBJ1-6, with TRBD1 matching over 7 bases. Germline assignment: CDR1 MNHEY and CDR2 SMNVEV (reference sequence). V shed 3 bases and J 8 bases; nucleotides not matched to a gene: 13. The CDR3 length is 17 residues.

The rearrangement links TRBV28 to TRBJ1-4, with D perhaps TRBD1 (5 bases). The CDR3 runs to 18 residues. Germline V gives CDR1 MDHEN, CDR2 SYDVKM. V lost 2 bases, J lost 2 bases, and 18 bases lay in between. DNA for the CDR3: TGTGCCAGCAGTTTAGGGCTCACATGGGGGGTCACTAATGAAAAACTGTTTTTT. Translating gives CASSLGLTWGVTNEKLFF.

The gene calls are TRBV27 and TRBJ2-2; the D call may be TRBD1 or TRBD2 (6 bases each). The CDR3 loop spans 17 amino acids. The V gene's germline CDR1 is MNHEY and CDR2 SMNVEV (reference sequence). Trimming removed 5 bases at V and 3 bases at J, with 19 bases between. CDR3 residues: CASSPPPGATYTGELFF. The CDR3 DNA reads TGTGCCAGCAGTCCCCCCCCGGGGGCTACGTACACCGGGGAGCTGTTTTTT.

The chain combines TRBV14 with TRBJ2-7, with D tentatively TRBD1 or TRBD2 (5 bases each). Germline CDR1 SGHDN, CDR2 FVKESK. There are 16 residues in the CDR3. The ends were cut back, 1 base at V and 3 bases at J, with 16 bases in the middle. The CDR3 region has the DNA TGTGCCAGCAGCCAAGGGGACGGATCTTTTTACTACGAGCAGTACTTC. Translated: CASSQGDGSFYYEQYF.

This clonotype was seen a handful of times. This chain uses TRBV7-9 with TRBJ2-3, with D perhaps matching TRBD1 (6 bases). The CDR3 runs 13 residues. The V end was cut by 6 bases, the J end by 0 bases, with 7 bases between. Germline CDR1 and CDR2: SEHNR and FQNEAQ (reference sequence). The DNA for the CDR3 is TGTGCCAGCAGGGGGGCTAGCACAGATACGCAGTATTTT. Encoded protein: CASRGASTDTQYF.

Many counts were recorded for this clonotype. The V and J genes are TRBV7-3 and TRBJ2-1; 9 bases map to TRBD2. Germline CDR1 is SGHTA and CDR2 is FQGTGA. After removal of 4 bases from V and 7 bases from J, the junction contained 8 bases not matched to a gene. CDR3 length: 15 amino acids. The CDR3 DNA reads TGTGCCAGCAGCTCGCCGGGACTAGCAAGGAATGAGCAGTTCTTC. It specifies CASSSPGLARNEQFF.

This clonotype appeared a few times. This chain links TRBV10-3 with TRBJ1-2; D remains unclear. Germline CDR1 reads ENHRY; CDR2 reads SYGVKD. Trimming removed 3 bases from V and 2 bases from J, with 13 bases in between. CDR3 size: 15 residues. CDR3 nucleotide sequence: TGTGCCATCAGTGATTTCGTACAATACAACTATGGCTACACCTTC. Its translation is CAISDFVQYNYGYTF.

The V call is TRBV19, the J call TRBJ2-1, with D uncertain. Germline V CDR1 and CDR2: LNHDA, SQIVND (reference sequence). Trimming cost V 5 bases and J 7 bases, with 12 bases left between them. The CDR3 has 13 amino acids. This CDR3 reads CASSPDNGNEQFF. In nucleotides, the CDR3 is TGTGCCAGTAGTCCTGACAACGGAAATGAGCAGTTCTTC.

The V call is TRBV28, the J call TRBJ2-7; possibly TRBD2 for D (6 bases). CDR3 length: 15 amino acids. From germline, CDR1 is MDHEN and CDR2 SYDVKM. V shed 3 bases and J shed 3 bases, with 15 bases lying between them. The CDR3 sequence is CASSFGSGTGYEQYF. In nucleotides, the CDR3 is TGTGCCAGCAGTTTTGGGTCCGGGACTGGCTACGAGCAGTACTTC.

This clonotype was recorded many times. CDR3 region: CASSYWQGAMNTEAFF. CDR3 bases: TGTGCCAGCAGTTACTGGCAGGGGGCTATGAACACTGAAGCTTTCTTT. The rearrangement links TRBV6-5 to TRBJ1-1; 8 bases match TRBD1. Germline CDR1 reads MNHEY; CDR2 reads SVGAGI. V lost 1 base, J lost 0 bases, and 4 bases stayed unmatched. The CDR3 contains 16 residues.

The chain is built from TRBV7-9 and TRBJ2-7, with 9 positions matching TRBD1. CDR1 is SEHNR, CDR2 FQNEAQ, per germline (reference sequence). CDR3 length: 13 amino acids. V shed 5 bases, J shed 5 bases, and the junction held 4 bases outside the gene matches. CDR3 sequence reads: CASSRTGVDEQYF. The CDR3 DNA follows: TGTGCCAGCAGCCGGACAGGGGTGGACGAGCAGTACTTC.

Ten or more counts support this clonotype. This sequence joins TRBV2 and TRBJ1-1; D gene unclear. Germline V lookup: CDR1 SNHLY, CDR2 FYNNEI. The V end lost 6 bases, the J end lost 1 base, and 9 bases lay between the germline ends. The length of the CDR3 is 13 residues. CDR3 sequence (DNA): TGTGCCAGCAGCGGAAGGGAGAACACTGAAGCTTTCTTT. It codes for CASSGRENTEAFF.

This clonotype has just a few counts. The chain couples TRBV7-6 to TRBJ2-1; TRBD2 matches 10 bases. Germline V gives CDR1 SGHVS, CDR2 FNYEAQ. This CDR3 comprises 16 residues. V lost 5 bases and J lost 7; bases outside the gene matches: 11. The CDR3 protein is CASSESSGTSVNEQFF. The CDR3 DNA sequence: TGTGCCAGCAGCGAAAGCTCCGGGACTAGCGTGAATGAGCAGTTCTTC.

The gene calls are TRBV6-2 or TRBV6-3 and TRBJ2-7; tentatively, D is TRBD1 (5 bases). Deletions cut 2 bases from V and 3 bases from J, with 8 bases between. This CDR3 is built from 13 residues. The germline V gene has CDR1 MNHEY and CDR2 SVGEGT. The CDR3 coding sequence is TGTGCCAGCAGTTACGGGGCTAACTACGAGCAGTACTTC. Protein: CASSYGANYEQYF.

This clonotype was seen at least ten times. The junction and the germline gene differ at one end; a read error may be behind it. The chain employs TRBV2 and TRBJ2-7; D is possibly TRBD2 (6 bases). The V gene's germline CDR1 is SNHLY and CDR2 FYNNEI. The CDR3 runs 13 residues. This CDR3 reads CASREDWGVAVYF. The CDR3 coding sequence is TGTGCCAGCAGGGAAGACTGGGGGGTAGCGGTTTACTTC. Supplemented by reference TRBV2 and TRBJ2-7, the full variable domain reads EPEVTQTPSHQVTQMGQEVILRCVPISNHLYFYWYRQILGQKVEFLVSFYNNEISEKSEIFDDQFSVERPDGSNFTLKIRSTKLEDSAMYFCASREDWGVAVYFGPGTRLTVT.

This chain uses TRBV9 with TRBJ1-5; D not resolved. The CDR3 is 14 amino acids. The germline V gene has CDR1 SGDLS and CDR2 YYNGEE. Trimming removed 3 bases from V and 0 bases from J, with 7 bases in between. The DNA of the CDR3 is TGTGCCAGCAGCGCCCCAAATAGCAATCAGCCCCAGCATTTT. This encodes CASSAPNSNQPQHF.

This clonotype was counted ten times or more. The chain employs TRBV7-6 and TRBJ2-7; TRBD1 matches 10 bases. In germline, CDR1 is SGHVS, CDR2 FNYEAQ. CDR3 length: 16 residues. The V gene end was trimmed by 5 bases and the J gene end by 4 bases; junction bases not matched to a gene: 11. The CDR3 nucleotides read TGTGCCAGCAGCCCCGTCCGGGACAGGGGTAATTACGAGCAGTACTTC. Its protein is CASSPVRDRGNYEQYF. The full variable domain, rest sourced from reference TRBV7-6 and TRBJ2-7, is GAGVSQSPRYKVTKRGQDVALRCDPISGHVSLYWYRQALGQGPEFLTYFNYEAQQDKSGLPNDRFSAERPEGSISTLTIQRTEQRDSAMYRCASSPVRDRGNYEQYFGPGTRLTVT.